The 20 T cell receptor beta chains below all came from one sample that was sequenced in a study of tumor-infiltrating lymphocytes in primary liver carcinoma. In addition to blood RNA drawn from unsorted whole blood, germline DNA was extracted. TCR beta cDNA was reverse-transcribed from 450 to 500 ng of total RNA. The reaction used a constant-region primer and ProtoScript II reverse transcriptase. Investigators got TCR beta libraries out of three nested multiplex PCR rounds, done with slightly modified ARM-PCR. Each of the first two PCR rounds ran roughly 9 cycles with TRBV1-TRBV30 forward and C-beta reverse primers. TCRdb itself ran the multiplex PCR reads through MiXCR, one entry per CDR3 protein. Here the sample spans about 350,000 distinct CDR3 sequences, 65% being singletons. Sequenced: peripheral blood. Every receptor here comes from a man aged 40-49 years with primary liver carcinoma and hepatitis B virus infection.

This clonotype has more than one count but fewer than ten. This chain joins TRBV6-1 and TRBJ2-7; 7 positions agree with TRBD2. The V gene's germline CDR1 is MNHNS and CDR2 SASEGT. The CDR3 loop spans 14 amino acids. J lost 6 bases, V lost 0 bases, and 5 bases had no gene match. CDR3: CASSEALGGSEQYF. CDR3 DNA: TGTGCCAGCAGTGAAGCGCTGGGAGGGAGCGAGCAGTACTTC.

There are a few counts of this clonotype. The rearrangement uses TRBV14 and TRBJ2-3, with D tentatively TRBD1 (5 bases). Germline CDR1 reads SGHDN; CDR2 reads FVKESK. This CDR3 has 15 amino acids. V shed 4 bases and J shed 1 base, with 12 bases lying between them. CDR3 amino acids: CASSRSKGGTDTQYF. CDR3 coding DNA: TGTGCCAGCAGCCGATCTAAAGGGGGCACAGATACGCAGTATTTT.

The rearrangement links TRBV11-2 to TRBJ2-7; 8 bases match TRBD1. V shed 7 bases, J shed 2 bases, and the junction held 10 bases outside the gene matches. Germline V CDR1 and CDR2: SGHAT, FQNNGV. The CDR3 length is 15 residues. CDR3 nucleotide sequence: TGTGCCAGCAAGCAAGGGACAGGAAGAACCTACGAGCAGTACTTC. Its translation: CASKQGTGRTYEQYF.

This clonotype has a count of ten or more. J is TRBJ2-1 and V is TRBV10-3; D is perhaps TRBD1 (6 bases). Germline V gene lookup returns CDR1 ENHRY and CDR2 SYGVKD. V lost 0 bases, J lost 3 bases, and 18 bases lay in between. The length of the CDR3 is 18 residues. CDR3 DNA: TGTGCCATCAGTGAGTCTCTCGTCCCAACAGGGAACTACAATGAGCAGTTCTTC. It codes for CAISESLVPTGNYNEQFF.

On this clonotype itself: A junction end diverges from the germline sequence, so it may reflect a read error. V gene TRBV6-2 or TRBV6-3 combines with J gene TRBJ2-3; D is undetermined. Germline V lookup: CDR1 MNHEY, CDR2 SVGEGT. This CDR3 region has 16 residues. The CDR3 sequence: CTSSYSTATGPDTQYF. CDR3 DNA sequence: TGTACCAGCAGTTACTCCACCGCGACCGGCCCAGATACGCAGTATTTT.

The chain has TRBV14 and TRBJ2-4, with 7 bases lining up with TRBD2. The V segment lost 9 bases and the J segment 4 bases; nucleotides outside the gene matches: 18. The CDR3 is made up of 17 amino acids. Germline V lookup: CDR1 SGHDN, CDR2 FVKESK. CDR3 sequence (DNA): TGTGCCAGACACCAGGCTAGCGGAGCCGAGGGAAAAAACATTCAGTACTTC. This sequence encodes CARHQASGAEGKNIQYF.

This clonotype has a count of ten or more. The V and J genes are TRBV4-1 and TRBJ2-7; D may match TRBD1 or TRBD2 (6 bases each). This CDR3 is built from 17 residues. Trimming cost V 1 base and J 4 bases, with 20 bases left between them. From germline, CDR1 is MGHRA and CDR2 YSYEKL. For the CDR3, the DNA is TGCGCCAGCAGCCAAGTTGATTTTATCGGGGGCGGGTACGAGCAGTACTTC. This gives the protein CASSQVDFIGGGYEQYF.

The chain carries TRBV5-4 and TRBJ2-2, with D uncertain. The CDR3 runs to 14 residues. V was trimmed by 4 bases and J by 1 base, leaving 8 bases between them. The V gene's germline CDR1 is SGHNT and CDR2 YYREEE (reference sequence). In nucleotides, the CDR3 is TGTGCCAGCAGCACGGCCGGGAACACCGGGGAGCTGTTTTTT. Its protein is CASSTAGNTGELFF.

V and J are TRBV10-3 and TRBJ2-1, with D possibly TRBD2 on 6 matching bases. Germline V gives CDR1 ENHRY, CDR2 SYGVKD. CDR3 size: 16 residues. V dropped 7 bases and J dropped 6 bases, with 22 bases sitting between them. CDR3 in DNA: TGTGCCATCACCGAGACTACCGGGAGCAGGAGCAATGAGCAGTTCTTC. Its protein is CAITETTGSRSNEQFF.

This clonotype was seen many times. This chain links TRBV29-1 with TRBJ2-3, with D uncertain. CDR3 length equals 15 residues. Germline V CDR1 and CDR2: SQVTM, ANQGSEA. The V gene lost 2 bases and the J gene lost 6 bases, with 18 bases spanning the gap. The CDR3 coding sequence is TGCAGCGTTGAAAAATGGGCTAGGATCCAGGATACGCAGTATTTT. It specifies CSVEKWARIQDTQYF.

On this clonotype itself: At one end, the junction sequence differs from germline, possibly due to a read error. This chain's CDR3 is CASSLDGSGYNEQFF. CDR3 DNA sequence: TGTGCCAGTAGCTTAGACGGGAGCGGGTACAATGAGCAGTTCTTC. The chain joins TRBV11-2 to TRBJ2-1, with D possibly being TRBD2 (6 bases). The CDR3 length is 15 residues. Germline CDR1 reads SGHAT; CDR2 reads FQNNGV.

The chain combines TRBV6-5 with TRBJ2-4; D might be TRBD1 (6 bases). V lost 11 bases to trimming and J lost 8 bases, with 16 bases between them. CDR3 length: 12 residues. Germline CDR1 is MNHEY and CDR2 is SVGAGI. The DNA of the CDR3 is TGTGCCTGCACAGGGATGTGGGACATTCAGTACTTC. Residues: CACTGMWDIQYF.

At least ten counts were recorded for this clonotype. V and J are TRBV6-6 and TRBJ1-4; 8 bases align to TRBD1. The CDR3 spans 14 residues. With 4 bases clipped from V and 4 bases from J, the junction kept 2 bases outside the gene matches. Germline V CDR1 and CDR2: MNHNY, SVGAGI (reference sequence). As DNA, the CDR3 is TGTGCCAGCAGTTCGGACAGGGTTAATGAAAAACTGTTTTTT. The encoded protein is CASSSDRVNEKLFF.

The sample holds a few counts of this clonotype. V gene TRBV28 combines with J gene TRBJ2-1; possible D gene TRBD1, 5 bases. Deletions cut 5 bases from V and 0 bases from J, with 11 bases between. The CDR3 is 15 amino acids. CDR1 is MDHEN and CDR2 is SYDVKM in the germline V gene. The CDR3 bases are TGTGCCAGCAGTGCGCCAGGGATCTCCTACAATGAGCAGTTCTTC. Translating gives CASSAPGISYNEQFF.

This clonotype was seen only a few times. The chain carries TRBV5-5 and TRBJ2-7; 8 bases are shared with TRBD1. This CDR3 spans 17 amino acids. Germline loops: CDR1 SGHKS, CDR2 YYEKEE (reference sequence). J was trimmed by 0 bases and V by 0 bases; bases with no gene match: 8. CDR3 coding DNA: TGTGCCAGCAGCTTGGGGGGTCAGGGGGCGGCCTCCTACGAGCAGTACTTC. This gives the protein CASSLGGQGAASYEQYF. Complete variable domain (other parts from reference TRBV5-5 and TRBJ2-7): DAGVTQSPTHLIKTRGQQVTLRCSPISGHKSVSWYQQVLGQGPQFIFQYYEKEERGRGNFPDRFSARQFPNYSSELNVNALLLGDSALYLCASSLGGQGAASYEQYFGPGTRLTVT.

A remark on this clonotype: One junction end disagrees with the germline gene, perhaps due to a read error. V is TRBV11-2 and J is TRBJ2-1; a possible D gene is TRBD2 (6 bases). CDR1 and CDR2 from the germline V gene are SGHAT and FQNNGV. The CDR3 consists of 15 residues. CDR3 DNA: TGTGCCAGCAGCTTACCTGGACGGGGGAACAATGAGCGGTTCTTC. The encoded protein is CASSLPGRGNNERFF.

Notes on this clonotype: Compared with germline, one end of the junction differs, possibly owing to a read error. The J gene is TRBJ1-5, the V gene TRBV6-2 or TRBV6-3; 9 bases agree with TRBD1. Germline CDR1 is MNHEY and CDR2 is SVGEGT. The CDR3 has 19 amino acids. The CDR3 sequence is CASSSTRSPGTGRNQPRYF. As DNA, the CDR3 is TGTGCCAGCAGTAGTACTCGAAGCCCCGGGACAGGGAGAAATCAGCCCCGGTATTTT.

Remarks on this clonotype: Mismatch with germline at one junction end may stem from a read error. This chain joins TRBV11-1 and TRBJ2-7, with 9 nucleotides matching TRBD1. Germline assignment: CDR1 SGHAT and CDR2 FQDESV (reference sequence). The CDR3 is 18 residues long. This CDR3 reads CASSTLSGTGLFFYEKYF. The CDR3 DNA reads as TGTGCCAGTAGTACCCTTTCCGGGACAGGGCTTTTCTTCTACGAGAAGTACTTC.

This clonotype was picked up one time. The missing conserved phenylalanine or tryptophan at the end of this CDR3 makes a read error likely. The limits of the CDR3 on the DNA are not certain, so only TCRdb's listed CDR3 is given. The CDR3: CAGHPGASNYGYTL. V usage is TRBV10-3 and J usage is TRBJ1-2; the table's D call of TRBD1 was not tested on the DNA. The CDR3 is 14 amino acids in total, end residues counted. CDR1 is ENHRY, CDR2 SYGVKD, per germline.

This clonotype appeared a few times. This chain joins TRBV5-1 and TRBJ2-3, with 8 bases matching TRBD1. The CDR3 consists of 15 residues. Per the germline V gene, CDR1 is SGHRS and CDR2 is YFSETQ. The V gene end was trimmed by 0 bases and the J gene end by 6 bases; junction bases not matched to a gene: 6. CDR3 coding DNA: TGCGCCAGCAGCTTGGCCGGACAGGGATGGGATACGCAGTATTTT. Translating gives CASSLAGQGWDTQYF. Full variable domain (rest looked up from reference TRBV5-1 and TRBJ2-3): KAGVTQTPRYLIKTRGQQVTLSCSPISGHRSVSWYQQTPGQGLQFLFEYFSETQRNKGNFPGRFSGRQFSNSRSEMNVSTLELGDSALYLCASSLAGQGWDTQYFGPGTRLTVL.